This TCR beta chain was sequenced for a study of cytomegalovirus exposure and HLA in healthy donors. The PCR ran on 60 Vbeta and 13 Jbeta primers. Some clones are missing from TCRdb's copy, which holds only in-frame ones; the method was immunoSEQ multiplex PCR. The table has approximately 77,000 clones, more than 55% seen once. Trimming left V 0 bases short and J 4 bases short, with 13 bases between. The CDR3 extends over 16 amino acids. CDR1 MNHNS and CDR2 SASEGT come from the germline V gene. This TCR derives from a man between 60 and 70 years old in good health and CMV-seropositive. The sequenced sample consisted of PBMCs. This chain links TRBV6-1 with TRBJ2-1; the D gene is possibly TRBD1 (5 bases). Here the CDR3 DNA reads TGTGCCAGCAGTGAAGCGGCACAGGTGGTTTACAATGAGCAGTTCTTC. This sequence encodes CASSEAAQVVYNEQFF.